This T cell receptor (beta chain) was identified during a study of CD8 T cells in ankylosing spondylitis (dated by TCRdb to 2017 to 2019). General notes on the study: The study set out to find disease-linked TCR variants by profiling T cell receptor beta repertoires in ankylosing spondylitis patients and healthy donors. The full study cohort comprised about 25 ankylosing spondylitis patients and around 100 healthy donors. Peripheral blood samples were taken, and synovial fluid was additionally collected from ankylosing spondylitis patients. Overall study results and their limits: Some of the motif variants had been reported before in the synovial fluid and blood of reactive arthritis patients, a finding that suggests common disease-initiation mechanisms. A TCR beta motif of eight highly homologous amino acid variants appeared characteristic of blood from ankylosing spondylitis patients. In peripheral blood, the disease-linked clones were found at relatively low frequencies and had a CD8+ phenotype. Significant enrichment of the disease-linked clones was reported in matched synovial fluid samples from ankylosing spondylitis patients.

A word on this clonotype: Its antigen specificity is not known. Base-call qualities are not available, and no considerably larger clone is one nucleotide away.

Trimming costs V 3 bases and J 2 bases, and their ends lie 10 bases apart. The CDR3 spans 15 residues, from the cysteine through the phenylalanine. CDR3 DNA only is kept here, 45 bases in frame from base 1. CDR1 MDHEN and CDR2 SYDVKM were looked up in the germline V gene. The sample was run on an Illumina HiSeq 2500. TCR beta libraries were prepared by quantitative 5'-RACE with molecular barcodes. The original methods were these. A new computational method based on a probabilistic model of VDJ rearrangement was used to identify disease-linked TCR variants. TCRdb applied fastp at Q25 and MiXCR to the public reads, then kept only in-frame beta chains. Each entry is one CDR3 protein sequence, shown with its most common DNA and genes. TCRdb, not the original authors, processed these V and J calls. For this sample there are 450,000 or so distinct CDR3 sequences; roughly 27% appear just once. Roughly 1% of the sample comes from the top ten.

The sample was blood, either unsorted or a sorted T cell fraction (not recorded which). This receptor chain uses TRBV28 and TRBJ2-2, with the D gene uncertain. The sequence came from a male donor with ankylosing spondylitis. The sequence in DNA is TGTGCCAGCAGTTTGTTAGCTGATAACACCGGGGAGCTGTTTTTT. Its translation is CASSLLADNTGELFF.